This entry is about one TCR beta chain. Its antigen has not been determined. No base qualities exist here, and no much larger clone lies one base off it. The TCR beta CDR3 regions were amplified from the RNA transcripts. The TCR CDR3 was subjected to a first round of RT-PCR using the HTBI primer set and the Qiagen OneStep RT-PCR kit. Libraries were constructed in a second round of multiplex PCR, after which size selection and purification were performed. The libraries were sequenced on an Illumina HiSeq2000 using paired-end 100 bp reads. The original methods were these. SOAPnuke was used to process the raw data, removing reads that contained adapters or uncalled bases, had a mean Phred below 15, or lacked an exact match to the constant primer or identifier. COPE v1.2.5 was used to merge the high-quality paired reads, and each unique nucleotide sequence was defined as a clonotype. Clonotypes were aligned to IMGT TRBV, TRBD and TRBJ reference segments using MiTCR v1.1. Only V-J combinations with frequency above 0.0001, covering about 99% of repertoires, were analysed. The TCS score was defined as F50 (clonal expansion) divided by E x V (chaos), with BLOSUM62-based TCRdist calculated between CDR3 peptides within each V-J. Welch's t-statistics and random forest reduced approximately 520 V-J features to 10 to 15, which were used in a naive Bayes classifier (R e1071). Through fastp at Q25 and MiXCR, TCRdb rebuilt clones from the public reads, retaining in-frame beta chains. CDR3 protein duplicates are merged, each entry listing the most common genes and DNA. The V and J calls shown here were made by TCRdb, not taken from the authors' results. The sample has 600,000 or so distinct CDR3 sequences on record, around 15% of them singletons. Less than 4.5% of the sample is in the top ten clones.

CDR1 SQVTM and CDR2 ANQGSEA were looked up in the germline V gene. Trimming at the junction amounts to 7 bases on V and 5 bases on J, and the germline ends lie 14 bases apart. From its cysteine to its phenylalanine, the CDR3 spans 12 amino acids. Solely the CDR3 DNA is kept, with 36 bases framed from the first base. Stable Graves' hyperthyroidism was defined as the absence of progression to ophthalmopathy over 18 months of follow-up. Hyperthyroidism patients were newly diagnosed, had a disease duration of under 2 months, and were aged 18 to 65 years. Patients with uncontrolled infections, other autoimmune diseases, pregnancy or lactation were excluded. Clinical symptoms, serum thyroxine and TRAb, thyroid ultrasound, and orbital computed tomography formed the basis for the diagnoses. PBMCs were isolated from 10 ml of fresh peripheral blood by Ficoll-Paque density gradient centrifugation. Total RNA was extracted with Trizol reagent, and quality was checked on an Agilent 2100 Bioanalyzer.

The entry originates in a study of T cells in Graves' hyperthyroidism and ophthalmopathy (dated by TCRdb to between 2018 and 2021). Some background on the complete study: Peripheral blood samples were taken at initial diagnosis, before any treatment was given. A discovery cohort of around 100 patients, approximately 45 with Graves' ophthalmopathy and over 55 with stable Graves' hyperthyroidism, was used to find distinguishing TCR V-J signatures. Prospective prediction of ophthalmopathy was tested in an independent validation cohort of fewer than 20 hyperthyroidism patients and roughly 16 patients who later progressed to ophthalmopathy. The roughly 94 discovery patients were randomly divided into training and test sets at a 7:3 ratio. The study also compared thyroid tissue and blood T-cell repertoires from about 6 Graves' hyperthyroidism patients. After sampling, hyperthyroidism patients received methimazole starting at 30 mg daily, and ophthalmopathy patients received high-dose intravenous methylprednisolone. The paper describes TCR Vbeta CDR3 sequencing of 140 or so peripheral blood samples, made up of roughly 45 ophthalmopathy patients, 70 to 75 hyperthyroidism patients and some 17 progressor patients.

Broader findings and caveats from the paper: In validation, the model predicted progression to ophthalmopathy with around 71% sensitivity and approximately 72% specificity, a median of about six months before onset. Most expanded thyroid clonotypes (frequency above 0.001) were also detected in blood, suggesting blood repertoires may reflect thyroid immune responses. Sample size was not statistically predetermined, and blinding of investigators to group allocation was not performed. Ophthalmopathy was separated from stable hyperthyroidism by a 13 V-J signature model, with about 88% sensitivity and about 84% specificity obtained in cross-validation and 80%/75% obtained in testing.

Sequenced: blood. This sequence originates from a woman in her 30s with Graves' hyperthyroidism. This sequence uses TRBV29-1 and TRBJ1-1; a weak D assignment points to TRBD1 (6 bases agree). The nucleotide sequence is TGCAGCGCTATAACAGGGTTGACTGAAGCTTTCTTT. It encodes CSAITGLTEAFF. Outside the CDR3, residues come from the reference TRBV29-1 and TRBJ1-1 proteins, so the full variable domain is: SAVISQKPSRDICQRGTSLTIQCQVDSQVTMMFWYRQQPGQSLTLIATANQGSEATYESGFVIDKFPISRPNLTFSTLTVSNMSPEDSSIYLCSAITGLTEAFFGQGTRLTVV.